The present entry profiles one T cell receptor beta chain with its context. The sample belongs to a study of T cell responses to AZD1222 COVID-19 vaccine. Assay: immunoSEQ multiplex PCR; the TCRdb copy retains only in-frame clones and omits some. The table includes more than 15,000 clones, about four fifths detected once. The CDR3 contains 16 residues. After removal of 1 base from V and 7 bases from J, the junction contained 5 bases not matched to a gene. CDR1 and CDR2 from the germline V gene are SGHAT and FQNNGV. This chain connects TRBV11-2 to TRBJ1-6, with 9 bases aligning to TRBD1. The material sequenced was peripheral blood, taken 28 days after the second AZD1222 dose. The receptor was derived from an adult who received the AZD1222 COVID-19 vaccine. CDR3 in DNA: TGTGCCAGCAGCTTAGCTCTCGGACAGGGGAATTCACCCCTCCACTTT. It yields the protein CASSLALGQGNSPLHF. The full variable domain, rest sourced from reference TRBV11-2 and TRBJ1-6, is EAGVAQSPRYKIIEKRQSVAFWCNPISGHATLYWYQQILGQGPKLLIQFQNNGVVDDSQLPKDRFSAERLKGVDSTLKIQPAKLEDSAVYLCASSLALGQGNSPLHFGNGTRLTVT.